These 8 T cell receptor beta chains were all obtained from the same sample, sequenced in a study of response to subunit inactivated influenza vaccine. MiXCR was run by TCRdb on the RT-PCR reads, yielding one entry per CDR3 protein. In the table there are 500,000 or so distinct CDR3 sequences, more than 15% of which are singletons. Sequencing was performed on CD4+ T cells sorted from PBMCs, taken 23 months after vaccination. These receptor sequences come from a man between 50 and 75 years old who received an inactivated influenza vaccine.

Details on this clonotype: A junction boundary mismatches the germline segment, possibly from a read error. The chain combines TRBV19 with TRBJ1-4; D is undetermined. Germline V lookup: CDR1 LNHDA, CDR2 SQIVND (reference sequence). This CDR3 comprises 11 residues. In nucleotides, the CDR3 is TGTGCCAGTAGTATTTCCCCCCTGCAAGTTTTT. Its protein is CASSISPLQVF. Combining the CDR3 with reference TRBV19 and TRBJ1-4 gives the whole variable domain DGGITQSPKYLFRKEGQNVTLSCEQNLNHDAMYWYRQDPGQGLRLIYYSQIVNDFQKGDIAEGYSVSREKKESFPLTVTSAQKNPTAFYLCASSISPLQVFGSGTQLSVL.

This clonotype showed up just a few times. This chain joins TRBV4-3 and TRBJ2-2; tentatively, D is TRBD1 (5 bases). Germline V CDR1 and CDR2: LGHNA, YSLEER. V lost 0 bases, J lost 6 bases, and 17 bases lay in between. The length of the CDR3 is 17 residues. As DNA, the CDR3 is TGCGCCAGCAGCCAAGAAGGCCAGGGTTTTAACGCCGGGGAGCTGTTTTTT. It yields the protein CASSQEGQGFNAGELFF.

The chain links TRBV27 to TRBJ2-1; 7 bases map to TRBD2. Germline V CDR1 and CDR2: MNHEY, SMNVEV (reference sequence). The CDR3 is 15 amino acids. J was trimmed by 15 bases and V by 2 bases; bases with no gene match: 16. The CDR3 reads CASSLTSGVHHGGFF. The CDR3 DNA sequence: TGTGCCAGCAGTTTAACCAGCGGGGTCCACCACGGCGGGTTCTTC.

The chain couples TRBV9 to TRBJ2-7, with a weak D call TRBD1 (6 bases). Trimming stripped 4 bases from V and 3 bases from J, with 14 bases between. Germline assignment: CDR1 SGDLS and CDR2 YYNGEE. The CDR3 totals 14 residues. The CDR3: CASSNRDKGYEQYF. In DNA form, the CDR3 reads TGTGCCAGCAGCAACCGGGACAAGGGCTACGAGCAGTACTTC.

V gene TRBV18 combines with J gene TRBJ2-5; D is ambiguous. Germline V CDR1 and CDR2: KGHSH, LQKENI. The V end was cut by 8 bases, the J end by 0 bases, with 10 bases between. The CDR3 spans 13 residues. For the CDR3, the DNA is TGTGCCAGCGGGAATCCGTACCAAGAGACCCAGTACTTC. Its protein product is CASGNPYQETQYF.

The J gene is TRBJ2-3, the V gene TRBV20-1; D remains unclear. Trimming cost V 5 bases and J 2 bases, with 5 bases left between them. Germline V gene data show CDR1 as DFQATT and CDR2 as SNEGSKA (reference sequence). The CDR3 has 11 amino acids. The CDR3 is CSAANTDTQYF. CDR3 DNA: TGCAGTGCTGCTAACACAGATACGCAGTATTTT.

This clonotype occurred a few times. The genes are TRBV12-3 or TRBV12-4 and TRBJ1-1; D gene unclear. CDR3 length equals 15 residues. Trimming pared 1 base from V and 4 bases from J, leaving 13 bases between. CDR3 sequence (DNA): TGTGCCAGCAGTTTAGGAAAGGGTTGGACCACTGAAGCTTTCTTT. Translation gives CASSLGKGWTTEAFF.

Points on this clonotype: The junction does not match germline at one end; this may be a read error. The chain combines TRBV6-2 or TRBV6-3 with TRBJ2-7; D ambiguous. The CDR3 totals 10 residues. Germline loops: CDR1 MNHEY, CDR2 SVGEGT. In nucleotides, the CDR3 is TGTGCCAGCCCCCCCAGGCCGGCAGGCTTC. Protein: CASPPRPAGF.